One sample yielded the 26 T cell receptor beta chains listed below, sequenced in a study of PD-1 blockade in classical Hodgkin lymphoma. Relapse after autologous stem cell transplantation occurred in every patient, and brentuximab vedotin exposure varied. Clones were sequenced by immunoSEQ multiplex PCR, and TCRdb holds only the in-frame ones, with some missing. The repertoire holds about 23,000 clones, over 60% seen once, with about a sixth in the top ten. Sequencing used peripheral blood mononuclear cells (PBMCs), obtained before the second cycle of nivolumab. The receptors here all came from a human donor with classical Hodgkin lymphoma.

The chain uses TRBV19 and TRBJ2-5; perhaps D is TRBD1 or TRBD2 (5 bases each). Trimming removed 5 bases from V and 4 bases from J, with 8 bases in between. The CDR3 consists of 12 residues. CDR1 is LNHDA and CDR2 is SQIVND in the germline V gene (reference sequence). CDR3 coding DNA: TGTGCCAGTAGTGGGGACCGAGAGACCCAGTACTTC. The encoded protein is CASSGDRETQYF.

CDR3 protein: CASSIVSGVNEQFF. In nucleotides, the CDR3 is TGTGCCAGTAGTATTGTAAGCGGGGTTAATGAGCAGTTCTTC. The chain recombines TRBV19 with TRBJ2-1, with TRBD2 identical over 7 bases. The CDR3 length is 14 residues. V lost 3 bases to trimming and J lost 7 bases; unmatched junction nucleotides: 6. The germline CDR1 and CDR2 sequences are LNHDA and SQIVND (reference sequence). The whole variable domain, filled in from reference TRBV19 and TRBJ2-1, reads DGGITQSPKYLFRKEGQNVTLSCEQNLNHDAMYWYRQDPGQGLRLIYYSQIVNDFQKGDIAEGYSVSREKKESFPLTVTSAQKNPTAFYLCASSIVSGVNEQFFGPGTRLTVL.

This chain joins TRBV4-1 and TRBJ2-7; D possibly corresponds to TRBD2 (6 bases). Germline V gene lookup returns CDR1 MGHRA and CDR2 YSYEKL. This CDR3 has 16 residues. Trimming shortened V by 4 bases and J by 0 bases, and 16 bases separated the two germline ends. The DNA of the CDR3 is TGCGCCAGCAGCCCCAACGCGGGACTGGCCTCCTACGAGCAGTACTTC. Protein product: CASSPNAGLASYEQYF.

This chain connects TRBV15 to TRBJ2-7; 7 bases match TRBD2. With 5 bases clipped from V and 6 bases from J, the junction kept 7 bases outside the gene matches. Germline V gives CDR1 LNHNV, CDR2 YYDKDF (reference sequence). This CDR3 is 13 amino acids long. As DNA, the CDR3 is TGTGCCACCAGCCTTGGGAGGGTACCCGAGCAGTACTTC. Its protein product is CATSLGRVPEQYF.

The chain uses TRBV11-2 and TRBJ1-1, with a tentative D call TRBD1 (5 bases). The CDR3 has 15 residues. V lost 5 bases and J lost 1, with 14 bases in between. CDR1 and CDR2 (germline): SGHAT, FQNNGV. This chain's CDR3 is CASSPGDRQNTEAFF. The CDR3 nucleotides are TGTGCCAGCAGCCCAGGTGACAGACAGAACACTGAAGCTTTCTTT.

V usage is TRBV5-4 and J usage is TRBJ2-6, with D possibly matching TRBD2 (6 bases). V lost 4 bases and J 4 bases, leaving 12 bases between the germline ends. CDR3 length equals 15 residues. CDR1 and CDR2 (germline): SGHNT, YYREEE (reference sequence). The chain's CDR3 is CASSLTSPGANVLTF. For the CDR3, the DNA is TGTGCCAGCAGCCTTACTAGCCCCGGGGCCAACGTCCTGACTTTC.

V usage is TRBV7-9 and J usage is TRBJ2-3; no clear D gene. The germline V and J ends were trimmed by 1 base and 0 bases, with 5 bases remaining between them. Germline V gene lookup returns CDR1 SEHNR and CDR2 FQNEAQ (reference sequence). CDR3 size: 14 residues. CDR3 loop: CASSLEVSTDTQYF. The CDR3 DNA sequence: TGTGCCAGCAGCTTAGAAGTAAGCACAGATACGCAGTATTTT.

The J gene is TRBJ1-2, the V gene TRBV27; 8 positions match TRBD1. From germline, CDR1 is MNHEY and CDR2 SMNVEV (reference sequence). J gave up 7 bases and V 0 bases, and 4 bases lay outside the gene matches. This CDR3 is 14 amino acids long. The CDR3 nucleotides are TGTGCCAGCAGTTTATCGGGTACAGGGGGTGGCTACACCTTC. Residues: CASSLSGTGGGYTF.

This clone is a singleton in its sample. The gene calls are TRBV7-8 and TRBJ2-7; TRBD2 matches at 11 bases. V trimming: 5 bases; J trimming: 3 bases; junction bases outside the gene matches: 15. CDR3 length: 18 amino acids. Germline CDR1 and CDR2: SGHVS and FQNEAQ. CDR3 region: CASSPGTSGRAGYYEQYF. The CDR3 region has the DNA TGTGCCAGCAGCCCCGGGACTAGCGGAAGGGCGGGATACTACGAGCAGTACTTC.

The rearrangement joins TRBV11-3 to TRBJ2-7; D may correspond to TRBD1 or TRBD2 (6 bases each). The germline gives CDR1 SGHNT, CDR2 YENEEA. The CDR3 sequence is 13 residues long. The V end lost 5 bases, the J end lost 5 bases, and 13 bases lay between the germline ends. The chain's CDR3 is CASSKGEAHEQYF. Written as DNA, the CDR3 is TGTGCCAGCAGCAAGGGGGAGGCCCACGAGCAGTACTTC.

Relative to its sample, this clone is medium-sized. This CDR3 is CASSSGPDGTYEQYF. The CDR3 DNA reads TGTGCCAGCAGCTCCGGGCCCGACGGCACCTACGAGCAGTACTTC. This sequence joins TRBV28 and TRBJ2-7, with D unresolved. Germline CDR1 reads MDHEN; CDR2 reads SYDVKM. This CDR3 contains 15 residues. V dropped 6 bases and J dropped 2 bases, with 17 bases sitting between them.

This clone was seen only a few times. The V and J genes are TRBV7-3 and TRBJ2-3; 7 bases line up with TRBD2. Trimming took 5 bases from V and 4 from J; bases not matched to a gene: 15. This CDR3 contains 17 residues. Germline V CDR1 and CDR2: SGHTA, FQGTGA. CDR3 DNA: TGTGCCAGCAGCCAGAGAGCTAGCGGTTTGGGCCCAGATACGCAGTATTTT. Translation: CASSQRASGLGPDTQYF. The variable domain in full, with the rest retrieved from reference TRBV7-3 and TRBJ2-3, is GAGVSQTPSNKVTEKGKYVELRCDPISGHTALYWYRQSLGQGPEFLIYFQGTGAADDSGLPNDRFFAVRPEGSVSTLKIQRTERGDSAVYLCASSQRASGLGPDTQYFGPGTRLTVL.

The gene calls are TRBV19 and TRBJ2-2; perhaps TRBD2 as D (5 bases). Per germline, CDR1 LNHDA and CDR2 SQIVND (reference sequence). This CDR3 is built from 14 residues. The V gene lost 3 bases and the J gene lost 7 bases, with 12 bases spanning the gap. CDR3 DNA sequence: TGTGCCAGTAGTATTCCGGGGAAATACGGGGAGCTGTTTTTT. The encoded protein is CASSIPGKYGELFF.

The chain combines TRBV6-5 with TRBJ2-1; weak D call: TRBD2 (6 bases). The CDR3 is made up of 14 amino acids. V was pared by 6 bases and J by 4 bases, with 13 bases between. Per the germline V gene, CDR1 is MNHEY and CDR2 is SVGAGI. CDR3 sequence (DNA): TGTGCCAGCAGCCGGGAGCGCACTTACAATGAGCAGTTCTTC. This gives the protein CASSRERTYNEQFF.

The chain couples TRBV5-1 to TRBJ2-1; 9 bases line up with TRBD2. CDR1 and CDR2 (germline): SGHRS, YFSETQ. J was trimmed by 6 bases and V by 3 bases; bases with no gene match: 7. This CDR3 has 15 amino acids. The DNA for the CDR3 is TGCGCCAGCAGCTCCACGGGACTAGCCGCCAATGAGCAGTTCTTC. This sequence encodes CASSSTGLAANEQFF.

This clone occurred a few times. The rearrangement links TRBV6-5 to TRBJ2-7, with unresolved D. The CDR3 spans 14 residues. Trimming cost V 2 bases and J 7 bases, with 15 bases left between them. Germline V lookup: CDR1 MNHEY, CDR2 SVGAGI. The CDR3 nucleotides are TGTGCCAGCAGTTACAACTCCCGTGTGGCTGAGCAGTACTTC. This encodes CASSYNSRVAEQYF.

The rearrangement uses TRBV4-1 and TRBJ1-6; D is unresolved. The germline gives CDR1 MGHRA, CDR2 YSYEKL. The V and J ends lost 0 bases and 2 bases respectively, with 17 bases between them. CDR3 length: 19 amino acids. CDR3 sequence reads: CASSQDWQITSTYNSPLHF. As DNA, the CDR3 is TGCGCCAGCAGCCAAGATTGGCAGATCACCTCAACCTATAATTCACCCCTCCACTTT.

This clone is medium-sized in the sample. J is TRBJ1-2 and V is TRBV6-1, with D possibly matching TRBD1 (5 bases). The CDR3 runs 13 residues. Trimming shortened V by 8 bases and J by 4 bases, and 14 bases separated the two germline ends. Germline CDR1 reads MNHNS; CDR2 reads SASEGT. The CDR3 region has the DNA TGTGCCAGCGAGTCTAGGGGAGTCTATGGCTACACCTTC. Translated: CASESRGVYGYTF.

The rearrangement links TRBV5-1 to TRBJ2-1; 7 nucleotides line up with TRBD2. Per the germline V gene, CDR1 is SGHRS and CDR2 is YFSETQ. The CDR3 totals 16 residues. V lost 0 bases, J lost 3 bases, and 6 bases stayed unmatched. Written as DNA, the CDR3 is TGCGCCAGCAGCTTGGTGGCGGGAGTGGACTACAATGAGCAGTTCTTC. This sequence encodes CASSLVAGVDYNEQFF.

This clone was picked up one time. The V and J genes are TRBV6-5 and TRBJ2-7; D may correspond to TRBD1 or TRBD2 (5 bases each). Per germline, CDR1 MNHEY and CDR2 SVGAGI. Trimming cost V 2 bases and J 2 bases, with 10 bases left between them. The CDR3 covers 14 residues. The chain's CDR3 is CASSYRDGAYEQYF. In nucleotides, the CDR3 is TGTGCCAGCAGTTACCGGGACGGAGCCTACGAGCAGTACTTC.

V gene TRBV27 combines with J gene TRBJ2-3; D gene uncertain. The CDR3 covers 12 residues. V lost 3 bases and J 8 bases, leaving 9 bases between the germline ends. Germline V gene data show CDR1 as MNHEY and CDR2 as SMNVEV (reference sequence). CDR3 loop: CASSLKLPTQYF. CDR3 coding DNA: TGTGCCAGCAGTTTGAAGCTCCCTACGCAGTATTTT.

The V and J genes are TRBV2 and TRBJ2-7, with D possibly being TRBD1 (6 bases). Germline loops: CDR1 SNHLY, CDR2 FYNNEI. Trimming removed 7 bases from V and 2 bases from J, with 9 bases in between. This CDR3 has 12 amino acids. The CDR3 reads CASTGAPYEQYF. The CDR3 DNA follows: TGTGCCAGCACAGGGGCCCCCTACGAGCAGTACTTC.

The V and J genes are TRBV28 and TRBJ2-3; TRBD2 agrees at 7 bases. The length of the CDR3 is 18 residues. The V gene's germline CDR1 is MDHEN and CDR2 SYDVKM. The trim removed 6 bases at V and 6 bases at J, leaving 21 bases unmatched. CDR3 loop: CASSPVPAGVRSVDTQYF. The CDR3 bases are TGTGCCAGCAGCCCAGTCCCCGCGGGAGTGAGGAGCGTTGATACGCAGTATTTT.

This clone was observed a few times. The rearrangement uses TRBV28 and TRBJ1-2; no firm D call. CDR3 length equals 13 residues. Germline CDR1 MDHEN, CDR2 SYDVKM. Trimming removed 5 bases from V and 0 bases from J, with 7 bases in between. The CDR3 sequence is CASSTPSNYGYTF. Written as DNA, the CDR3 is TGTGCCAGCAGTACACCTTCTAACTATGGCTACACCTTC.

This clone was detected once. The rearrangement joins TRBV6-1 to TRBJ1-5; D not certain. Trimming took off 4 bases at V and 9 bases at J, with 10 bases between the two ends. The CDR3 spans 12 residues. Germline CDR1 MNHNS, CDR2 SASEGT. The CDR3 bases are TGTGCCAGCAGTGGTGGAGGGTTGCCCCAGCATTTT. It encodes CASSGGGLPQHF.

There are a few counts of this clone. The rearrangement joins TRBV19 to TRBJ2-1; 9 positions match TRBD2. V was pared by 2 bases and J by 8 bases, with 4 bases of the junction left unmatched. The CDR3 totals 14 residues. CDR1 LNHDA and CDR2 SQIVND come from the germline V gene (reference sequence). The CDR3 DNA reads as TGTGCCAGTAGTATAACCGGGACTAGCCATGAGCAGTTCTTC. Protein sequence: CASSITGTSHEQFF.